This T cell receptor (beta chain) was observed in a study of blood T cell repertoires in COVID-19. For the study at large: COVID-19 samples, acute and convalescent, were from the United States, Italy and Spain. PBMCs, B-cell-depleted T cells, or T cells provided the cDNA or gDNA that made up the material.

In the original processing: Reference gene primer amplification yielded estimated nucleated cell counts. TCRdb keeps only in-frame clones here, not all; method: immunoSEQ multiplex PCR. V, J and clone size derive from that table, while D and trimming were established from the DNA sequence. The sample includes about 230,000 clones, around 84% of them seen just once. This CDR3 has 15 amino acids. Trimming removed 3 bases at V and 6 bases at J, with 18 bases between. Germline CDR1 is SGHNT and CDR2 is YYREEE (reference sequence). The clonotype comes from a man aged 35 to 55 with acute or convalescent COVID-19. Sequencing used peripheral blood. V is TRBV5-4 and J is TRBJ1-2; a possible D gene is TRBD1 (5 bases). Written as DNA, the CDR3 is TGTGCCAGCAGCTCCGGGGGTCCCACCCTGGATGGCTACACCTTC. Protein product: CASSSGGPTLDGYTF.